This T cell receptor (beta chain) stems from a study of blood T cell repertoires in COVID-19. Whole-study context: Whether acute or convalescent, the COVID-19 samples came from the United States, Italy and Spain.

Method: immunoSEQ multiplex PCR; TCRdb's copy keeps in-frame clones and lacks some. The sample contains a few hundred thousand clones, 70% to 90% of which appear only once. V was trimmed by 7 bases and J by 3 bases, leaving 12 bases between them. This CDR3 has 13 amino acids. Germline loops: CDR1 SNHLY, CDR2 FYNNEI. Which cohort a participant joined came from the clinical history participants gave. Each recovered donor of Cohort 3 presented with two negative PCRs, clearance, or symptom resolution. The specimen was PBMCs or T cells enriched from blood (not recorded which). J is TRBJ1-1 and V is TRBV2; D remains ambiguous. The receptor was isolated from a man aged 25-45 years who had recovered from COVID-19. In DNA, the CDR3 is TGTGCCAGCAAGGAGTCGGGGTACACTGAAGCTTTCTTT. Its protein product is CASKESGYTEAFF.